These T cell receptor beta chains were read from a single sample in a study of T cells in Graves' hyperthyroidism and ophthalmopathy. TCRdb re-called the multiplex PCR reads through MiXCR, storing one row per CDR3 protein. This table has 370,000 or so distinct CDR3 sequences, 15% to 19% appearing once. The sequenced material came from blood. Every receptor here comes from a woman younger than 30 with Graves' hyperthyroidism that later progressed to Graves' ophthalmopathy. The CDR3 runs from the conserved cysteine through the conserved F or W. A clone size is listed for some rows: how often the clone was seen (once, few, many), or a class if it is expanded.

v_call: TRBV19
cdr3_length: 16
j_call: TRBJ1-1
clone_size: few
cdr3_aa: CASSILTGTENTEAFF

v_call: TRBV7-9
cdr3_length: 14
j_call: TRBJ2-7
clone_size: .
cdr3_aa: CASSPRDRGRGQYF

v_call: TRBV10-3
cdr3_length: 13
j_call: TRBJ2-7
clone_size: .
cdr3_aa: CAISPVGENEQYF

v_call: TRBV2
cdr3_length: 14
j_call: TRBJ2-7
clone_size: many
cdr3_aa: CASSPARTAYEQYF

v_call: TRBV2
cdr3_length: 14
j_call: TRBJ2-2
clone_size: .
cdr3_aa: CAVIDLLNTGELFF

v_call: TRBV14
cdr3_length: 14
j_call: TRBJ2-7
clone_size: few
cdr3_aa: CASSPGPLTYEQYF

v_call: TRBV15
cdr3_length: 14
j_call: TRBJ1-2
clone_size: many
cdr3_aa: CATSSGQGVDGYTF

v_call: TRBV7-9
cdr3_length: 14
j_call: TRBJ2-7
clone_size: .
cdr3_aa: CASSFGTPSYEQYF

v_call: TRBV29-1
cdr3_length: 15
j_call: TRBJ2-1
clone_size: many
cdr3_aa: CSVEARGGGGNEQFF

v_call: TRBV30
cdr3_length: 13
j_call: TRBJ1-4
clone_size: .
cdr3_aa: CAAQGNTNGKLFF

v_call: TRBV24-1
cdr3_length: 13
j_call: TRBJ2-7
clone_size: many
cdr3_aa: CATSGPRGYEQYF

v_call: TRBV19
cdr3_length: 13
j_call: TRBJ1-5
clone_size: many
cdr3_aa: CASSIDSYQPQHF

v_call: TRBV20-1
cdr3_length: 14
j_call: TRBJ2-5
clone_size: many
cdr3_aa: CSAREFVIMETQYF

v_call: TRBV28
cdr3_length: 13
j_call: TRBJ2-7
clone_size: many
cdr3_aa: CASLSNLAGEQYF

v_call: TRBV10-3
cdr3_length: 12
j_call: TRBJ2-3
clone_size: many
cdr3_aa: CAISYDRNTQYF

v_call: TRBV27
cdr3_length: 18
j_call: TRBJ2-1
clone_size: many
cdr3_aa: CASSGGTGRASGRTEQFF

v_call: TRBV28
cdr3_length: 15
j_call: TRBJ2-1
clone_size: many
cdr3_aa: CASSLLAGASNEQFF

v_call: TRBV10-3
cdr3_length: 13
j_call: TRBJ1-2
clone_size: few
cdr3_aa: CAISESVDYGYTF

v_call: TRBV7-9
cdr3_length: 15
j_call: TRBJ1-1
clone_size: many
cdr3_aa: CASSLHRAPNTEAFF

v_call: TRBV7-2
cdr3_length: 14
j_call: TRBJ1-1
clone_size: .
cdr3_aa: CASSLVRKNTEAFF

v_call: TRBV12-3/TRBV12-4
cdr3_length: 14
j_call: TRBJ2-1
clone_size: many
cdr3_aa: CASSSSDRGNEQFF

v_call: TRBV3-1
cdr3_length: 14
j_call: TRBJ2-7
clone_size: many
cdr3_aa: CASSQVGRGGEQYF